This T cell receptor beta chain was recorded in a study of T cells in Graves' hyperthyroidism and ophthalmopathy. CDR1 is SGHDN, CDR2 FVKESK, per germline. Trimming cost V 1 base and J 3 bases, with 7 bases left between them. This CDR3 is 13 amino acids long. Researchers took RNA transcripts and amplified the TCR beta CDR3 regions from them. TCR CDR3 regions were first amplified by RT-PCR with HTBI primers. One entry per CDR3 protein results from TCRdb running MiXCR on the multiplex PCR reads. The table has under 700,000 distinct CDR3 sequences, 46% seen once. This clonotype has just a few counts. Its antigen is as yet unknown. Study conclusions and caveats: Ophthalmopathy was identified by the model a median approximately 6.4 months ahead of onset. Most clonotypes expanded in the thyroid (above 0.001) were also present in blood.

The clonotype was recovered from a young woman with Graves' hyperthyroidism. This sequence joins TRBV14 and TRBJ2-7; D is unresolved. What was sequenced was peripheral blood or thyroid tissue (not recorded which). CDR3 sequence reads: CASSQVFHYEQYF. The CDR3 DNA is TGTGCCAGCAGCCAAGTTTTCCACTACGAGCAGTACTTC.